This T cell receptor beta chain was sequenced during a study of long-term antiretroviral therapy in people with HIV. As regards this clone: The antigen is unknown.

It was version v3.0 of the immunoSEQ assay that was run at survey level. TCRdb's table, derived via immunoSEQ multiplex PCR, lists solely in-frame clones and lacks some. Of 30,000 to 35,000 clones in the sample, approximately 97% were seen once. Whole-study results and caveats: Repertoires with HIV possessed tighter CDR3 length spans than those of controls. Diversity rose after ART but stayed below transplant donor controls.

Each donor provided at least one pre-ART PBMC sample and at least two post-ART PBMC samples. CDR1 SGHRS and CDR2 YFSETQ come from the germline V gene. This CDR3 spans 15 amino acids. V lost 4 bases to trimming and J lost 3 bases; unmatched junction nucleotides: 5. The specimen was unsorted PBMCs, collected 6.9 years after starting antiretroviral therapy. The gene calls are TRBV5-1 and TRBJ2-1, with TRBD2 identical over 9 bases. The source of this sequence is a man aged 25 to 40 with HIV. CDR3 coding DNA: TGCGCCAGCAGCCCCCTGACTAGCGGCTACAATGAGCAGTTCTTC. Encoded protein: CASSPLTSGYNEQFF.